In this sample, the clone carrying this T cell receptor beta chain turned up once. Its antigen remains unknown. This entry is derived from a study of CD8 T cells in Susac syndrome. General study points: Susac-specific public clones numbered some 16 in total CD8+ repertoires (and about five in CD8+ TEMRA repertoires). By the study's own acknowledgment, its TCR sequencing and HLA analysis included relatively few individuals.

An input of 0.5 to 1 ug of RNA was subjected to reverse transcription using random hexamers. In TCRdb, the immunoSEQ multiplex PCR reads were re-called with MiXCR into one record per CDR3 protein. This sample has 56,000 or so distinct CDR3 sequences, with roughly 94% found just once. Source material: CD8+ T cells from PBMCs. This TCR came from a human donor with Susac syndrome.

DNA of the CDR3: TGTGCCAGCAGTGGTCAGGGAGTGAACCAGCCCCAGCATTTT. As protein: CASSGQGVNQPQHF. The chain has TRBV27 and TRBJ1-5; D is possibly TRBD1 (5 bases). The CDR3 has 14 amino acids. V lost 5 bases, J lost 7 bases, and 15 bases lay in between. Per the germline V gene, CDR1 is MNHEY and CDR2 is SMNVEV (reference sequence).